This is a list of T cell receptor beta chains from one sample in a study of T cells in localized non-small cell lung cancer. Method: immunoSEQ multiplex PCR; TCRdb's copy keeps in-frame clones and lacks some. The table records tens of thousands of clones, more than 80% of them present only once. The sequences come from PBMCs, collected before any cancer treatment. The receptors shown here come from a man between 40 and 70 years old with stage II lung adenocarcinoma. CDR3s include the opening cysteine and the closing phenylalanine or tryptophan. Fields, in order: clone size, V gene, D gene, J gene, CDR3 DNA, CDR3 protein. The D gene is left open where the match is weak. Clone size is stated in some rows and not others, as once, few, many or a class when expanded.

-	TRBV19	-	TRBJ1-4	TGTGCCAGTAGTATAGTAAGGGAAAAACTGTTTTTT	CASSIVREKLFF
-	TRBV11-3	-	TRBJ1-1	TGTGCCAGCAGCGAAACTGGGCGGGCGGTGGGTACTGAAGCTTTCTTT	CASSETGRAVGTEAFF
-	TRBV7-2	-	TRBJ1-4	TGTGCCAGCAGCTTACGGCGGAATGAAAAACTGTTTTTT	CASSLRRNEKLFF
-	TRBV19	TRBD1	TRBJ1-1	TGTGCCAGTACCTCGGACAGGGCTTTGGTGGCTTTCTTT	CASTSDRALVAFF
few	TRBV10-3	TRBD1	TRBJ1-2	TGTGCCATCAGTGGACAGGGTGGCTACACCTTC	CAISGQGGYTF
once	TRBV6-6	-	TRBJ1-5	TGTGCCAGCAGCCCCCGGGACGGGCAGCCCCAGCATTTT	CASSPRDGQPQHF
-	TRBV7-2	-	TRBJ2-2	TGTGCCAGCAGCCTACTCCTTACCGGGGAGCTGTTTTTT	CASSLLLTGELFF
-	TRBV4-3	TRBD1	TRBJ1-4	TGCGCCAGCAGCCACGGACAGGGGGTTGATGAAAAACTGTTTTTT	CASSHGQGVDEKLFF
-	TRBV9	TRBD1	TRBJ2-7	TGTGCCAGCAGTAAAACCGGGACAGGGGACTACGAGCAGTACTTC	CASSKTGTGDYEQYF
-	TRBV6-1	TRBD1	TRBJ2-7	TGTGCCAGCAGTGAAAACGGACAGGCCTACGAGCAGTACTTC	CASSENGQAYEQYF
-	TRBV19	-	TRBJ1-5	TGTGCCAGTAGTATCGAGGACAGCAATCAGCCCCAGCATTTT	CASSIEDSNQPQHF
-	TRBV19	TRBD1	TRBJ2-5	TGTGCCAGTAGTACAACCGGGGACAGGGGAACCCAAGAGACCCAGTACTTC	CASSTTGDRGTQETQYF
-	TRBV15	TRBD1	TRBJ2-1	TGTGCCACCAGCAGAGGGGGGACAGGGGGCCACAATGAGCAGTTCTTC	CATSRGGTGGHNEQFF
-	TRBV30	TRBD1	TRBJ1-2	TGTGCCTGGAGTAGGACAGGCTTAACTATGGACTACACCTTC	CAWSRTGLTMDYTF
-	TRBV7-3	TRBD2	TRBJ2-1	TGTGCCAGCAGCTTAAATCCTAGCGGAAGAAACAATGAGCAGTTCTTC	CASSLNPSGRNNEQFF
-	TRBV7-6	-	TRBJ1-2	TGTGCCAGCAGCTTAGACAGTGACTATGGCTACACCTTC	CASSLDSDYGYTF